The 3 T cell receptor beta chains below were found in one sample sequenced in a study of T cell changes during pregnancy in multiple sclerosis. Data came from immunoSEQ multiplex PCR; TCRdb stores just in-frame clones and leaves some out. The sample lists about 40,000 clones; around 90% were seen once. Sequenced material: CD4+ T cells from peripheral blood mononuclear cells, taken in the second trimester of pregnancy. The receptors here all came from a female donor in good health, enrolled as a control in a pregnancy study.

Regarding this clone: Other DNA sequences of this sample code for an identical CDR3. CDR3 nucleotide sequence: TGTGCCATCAGCCCACGGGGAGATACGCAGTATTTT. Translating gives CAISPRGDTQYF. V gene TRBV10-3 combines with J gene TRBJ2-3, with D perhaps TRBD2 (5 bases). Germline V CDR1 and CDR2: ENHRY, SYGVKD. The CDR3 totals 12 residues. The V end lost 6 bases, the J end lost 5 bases, and 9 bases lay between the germline ends.

The chain combines TRBV7-2 with TRBJ2-5, with D perhaps TRBD2 (6 bases). Germline CDR1 SGHTA, CDR2 FQGNSA. V dropped 5 bases and J dropped 2 bases, with 12 bases sitting between them. CDR3 length: 14 amino acids. The CDR3, as DNA: TGTGCCAGCAGCCCGGGACTTATTCAAGAGACCCAGTACTTC. Translating gives CASSPGLIQETQYF.

This clone has only one observation. The chain carries TRBV7-3 and TRBJ2-2, with 7 nucleotides matching TRBD1. The V and J ends lost 3 bases and 4 bases, in that order; junction bases with no gene match: 8. Germline CDR1 is SGHTA and CDR2 is FQGTGA. This CDR3 contains 16 residues. The CDR3 sequence: CASSFNRGATTGELFF. The CDR3 DNA follows: TGTGCCAGCAGCTTTAACAGGGGTGCGACCACCGGGGAGCTGTTTTTT. The variable domain in full, completed from reference TRBV7-3 and TRBJ2-2, reads GAGVSQTPSNKVTEKGKYVELRCDPISGHTALYWYRQSLGQGPEFLIYFQGTGAADDSGLPNDRFFAVRPEGSVSTLKIQRTERGDSAVYLCASSFNRGATTGELFFGEGSRLTVL.